Detailed here is one T cell receptor (beta chain). The antigen is undetermined. Noted treatment: approximately 10-day PBMC culture with coronavirus spike peptide pools or control peptides (ViraFEST assay). ViraFEST expanded antigen-specific T cells with peptide pools, then sequenced TCRs. This sample was included in a study of vaccination and CD4 T cells after COVID-19. Sequence data for DNA of cultured CD4+ T cells were generated by the Oncomine TCR Beta short-read assay. One entry per CDR3 protein results from TCRdb running MiXCR on the PCR reads. The top ten clones hold around 15% of a sample with approximately 13,000 distinct CDR3 sequences, 64% of them seen once. Material for sequencing was CD4+ T cells from blood, cultured in vitro. The sequence was collected from a human donor who had recovered from COVID-19.

CDR3 protein: CSARDTRPSNTIYF. The CDR3, as DNA: TGCAGTGCTAGAGATACGAGGCCCAGTAACACCATATATTTT. The chain combines TRBV20-1 with TRBJ1-3; D not certain. The CDR3 spans 14 residues. The V gene lost 0 bases and the J gene lost 7 bases, with 13 bases spanning the gap. Germline V gene lookup returns CDR1 DFQATT and CDR2 SNEGSKA (reference sequence).